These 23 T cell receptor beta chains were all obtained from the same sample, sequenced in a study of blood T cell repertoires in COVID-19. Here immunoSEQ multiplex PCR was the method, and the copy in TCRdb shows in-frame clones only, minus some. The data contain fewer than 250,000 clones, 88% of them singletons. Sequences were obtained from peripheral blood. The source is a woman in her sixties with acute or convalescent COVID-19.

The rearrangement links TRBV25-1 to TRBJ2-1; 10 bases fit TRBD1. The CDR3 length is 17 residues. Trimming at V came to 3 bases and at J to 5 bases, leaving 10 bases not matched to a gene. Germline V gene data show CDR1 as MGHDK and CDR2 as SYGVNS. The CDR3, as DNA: TGTGCCAGCAGTGACCTCCTTGGGACAGGGGTTAACAATGAGCAGTTCTTC. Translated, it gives CASSDLLGTGVNNEQFF.

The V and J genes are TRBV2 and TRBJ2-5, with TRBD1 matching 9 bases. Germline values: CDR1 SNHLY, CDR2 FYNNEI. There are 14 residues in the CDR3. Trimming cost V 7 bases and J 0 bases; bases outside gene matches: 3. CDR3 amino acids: CASNWDRDQETQYF. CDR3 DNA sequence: TGTGCCAGCAACTGGGACAGGGACCAAGAGACCCAGTACTTC.

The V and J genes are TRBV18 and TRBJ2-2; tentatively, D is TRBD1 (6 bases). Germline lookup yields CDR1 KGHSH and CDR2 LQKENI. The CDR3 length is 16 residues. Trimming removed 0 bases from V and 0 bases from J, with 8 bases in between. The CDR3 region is CASSPPGTPNTGELFF. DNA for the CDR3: TGTGCCAGCTCACCACCCGGGACACCGAACACCGGGGAGCTGTTTTTT.

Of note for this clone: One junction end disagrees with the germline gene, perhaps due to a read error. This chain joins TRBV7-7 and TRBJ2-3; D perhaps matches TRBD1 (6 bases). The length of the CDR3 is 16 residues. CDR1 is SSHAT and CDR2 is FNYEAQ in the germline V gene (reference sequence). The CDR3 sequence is CASSPGVARSTDTQYF. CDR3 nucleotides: TGTGCTAGCAGCCCAGGGGTGGCTCGTAGCACAGATACGCAGTATTTT.

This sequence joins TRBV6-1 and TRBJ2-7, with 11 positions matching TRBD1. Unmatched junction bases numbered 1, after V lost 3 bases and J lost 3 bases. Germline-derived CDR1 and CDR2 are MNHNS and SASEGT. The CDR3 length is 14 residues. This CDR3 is CASSEDRGRYEQYF. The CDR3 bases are TGTGCCAGCAGTGAGGACAGGGGGCGCTACGAGCAGTACTTC.

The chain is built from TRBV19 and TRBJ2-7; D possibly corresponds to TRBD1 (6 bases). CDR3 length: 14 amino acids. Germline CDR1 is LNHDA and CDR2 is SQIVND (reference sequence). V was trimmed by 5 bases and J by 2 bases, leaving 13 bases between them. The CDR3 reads CASSQQGPAYEQYF. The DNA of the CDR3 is TGTGCCAGTAGTCAACAGGGTCCAGCCTACGAGCAGTACTTC.

The CDR3 here is CASTKEGANSPLHF. In DNA form, the CDR3 reads TGTGCCAGCACCAAGGAGGGGGCCAATTCACCCCTCCACTTT. J is TRBJ1-6 and V is TRBV2; 7 nucleotides match TRBD1. Germline CDR1 is SNHLY and CDR2 is FYNNEI. V lost 7 bases and J lost 7; bases outside the gene matches: 7. CDR3 size: 14 residues.

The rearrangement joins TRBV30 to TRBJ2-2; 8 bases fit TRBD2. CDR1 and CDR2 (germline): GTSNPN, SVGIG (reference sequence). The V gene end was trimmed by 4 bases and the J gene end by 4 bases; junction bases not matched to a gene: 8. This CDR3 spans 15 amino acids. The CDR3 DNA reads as TGTGCCTGGACCCGAGGACTAGCCAGCACCGGGGAGCTGTTTTTT. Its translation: CAWTRGLASTGELFF.

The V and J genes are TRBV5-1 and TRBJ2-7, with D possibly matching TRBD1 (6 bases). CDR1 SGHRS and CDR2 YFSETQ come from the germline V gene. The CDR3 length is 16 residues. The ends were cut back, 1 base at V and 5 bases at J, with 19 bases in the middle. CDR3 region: CASSLTPSLTGNEQYF. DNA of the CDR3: TGCGCCAGCAGCTTGACCCCCTCCCTTACAGGGAACGAGCAGTACTTC.

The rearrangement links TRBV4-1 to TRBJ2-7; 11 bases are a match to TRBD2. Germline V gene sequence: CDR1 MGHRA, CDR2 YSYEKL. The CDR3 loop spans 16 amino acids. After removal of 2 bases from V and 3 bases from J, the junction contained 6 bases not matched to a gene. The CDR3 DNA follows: TGCGCCAGCAGCCAAACGGGACTAGCGGCAAACTACGAGCAGTACTTC. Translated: CASSQTGLAANYEQYF.

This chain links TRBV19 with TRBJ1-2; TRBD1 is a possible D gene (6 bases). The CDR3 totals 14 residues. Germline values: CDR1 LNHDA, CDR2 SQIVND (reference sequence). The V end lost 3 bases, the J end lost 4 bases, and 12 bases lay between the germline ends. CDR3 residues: CASSIKGGSYGYTF. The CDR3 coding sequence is TGTGCCAGTAGTATTAAAGGGGGAAGCTATGGCTACACCTTC.

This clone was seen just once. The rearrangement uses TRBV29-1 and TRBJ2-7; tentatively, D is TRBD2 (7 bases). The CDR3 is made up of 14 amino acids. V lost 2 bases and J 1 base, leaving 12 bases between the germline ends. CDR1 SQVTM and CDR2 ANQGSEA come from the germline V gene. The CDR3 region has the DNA TGCAGCGTTGAATTCGGGGGGCCTTCCTACGAGCAGTACTTC. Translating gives CSVEFGGPSYEQYF.

In nucleotides, the CDR3 is TGCGCCAGCAGTGTTTCCCAGGGGTCCAACTATGGCTACACCTTC. It is translated as CASSVSQGSNYGYTF. V usage is TRBV10-2 and J usage is TRBJ1-2; D possibly corresponds to TRBD1 (6 bases). The CDR3 totals 15 residues. Germline-derived CDR1 and CDR2 are WSHSY and SAAADI. Trimming removed 4 bases from V and 2 bases from J, with 14 bases in between.

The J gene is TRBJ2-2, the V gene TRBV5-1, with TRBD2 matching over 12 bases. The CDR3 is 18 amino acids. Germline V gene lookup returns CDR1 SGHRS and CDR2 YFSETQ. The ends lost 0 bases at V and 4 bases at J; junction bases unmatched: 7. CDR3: CASSLALAGGPFTGELFF. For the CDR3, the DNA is TGCGCCAGCAGCTTGGCTCTAGCGGGAGGGCCGTTCACCGGGGAGCTGTTTTTT.

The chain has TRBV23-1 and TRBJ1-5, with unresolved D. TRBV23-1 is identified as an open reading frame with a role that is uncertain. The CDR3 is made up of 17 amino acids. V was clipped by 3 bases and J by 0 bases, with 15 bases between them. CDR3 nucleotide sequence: TGCGCCAGCAGTCACCTAAGGACGGACTATAGCAATCAGCCCCAGCATTTT. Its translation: CASSHLRTDYSNQPQHF.

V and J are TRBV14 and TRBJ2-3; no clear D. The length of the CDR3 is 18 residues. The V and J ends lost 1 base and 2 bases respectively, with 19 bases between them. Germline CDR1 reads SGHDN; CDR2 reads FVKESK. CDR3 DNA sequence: TGTGCCAGCAGCCAAGCGGCTCAGCGAAGAACCTTCACAGATACGCAGTATTTT. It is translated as CASSQAAQRRTFTDTQYF. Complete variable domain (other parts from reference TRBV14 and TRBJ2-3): EAGVTQFPSHSVIEKGQTVTLRCDPISGHDNLYWYRRVMGKEIKFLLHFVKESKQDESGMPNNRFLAERTGGTYSTLKVQPAELEDSGVYFCASSQAAQRRTFTDTQYFGPGTRLTVL.

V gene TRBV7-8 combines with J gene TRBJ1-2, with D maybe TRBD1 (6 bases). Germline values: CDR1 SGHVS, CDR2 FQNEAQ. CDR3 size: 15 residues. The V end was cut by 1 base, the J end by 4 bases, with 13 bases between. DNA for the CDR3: TGTGCCAGCAGCTTAGTGATCGGGGGGGCCTATGGCTACACCTTC. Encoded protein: CASSLVIGGAYGYTF.

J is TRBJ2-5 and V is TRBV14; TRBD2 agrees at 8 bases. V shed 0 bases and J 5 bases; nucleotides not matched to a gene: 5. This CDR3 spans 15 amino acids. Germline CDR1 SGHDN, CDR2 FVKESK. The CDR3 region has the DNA TGTGCCAGCAGCCAAGATCTGGGCGGGAGGGAGACCCAGTACTTC. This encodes CASSQDLGGRETQYF.

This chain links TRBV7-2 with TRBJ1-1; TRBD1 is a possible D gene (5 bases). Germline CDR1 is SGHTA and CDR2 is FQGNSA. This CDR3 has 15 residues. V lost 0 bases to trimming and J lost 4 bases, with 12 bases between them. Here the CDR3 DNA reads TGTGCCAGCAGCTTAGCCGCAGGGCAGGGCACTGAAGCTTTCTTT. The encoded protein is CASSLAAGQGTEAFF.

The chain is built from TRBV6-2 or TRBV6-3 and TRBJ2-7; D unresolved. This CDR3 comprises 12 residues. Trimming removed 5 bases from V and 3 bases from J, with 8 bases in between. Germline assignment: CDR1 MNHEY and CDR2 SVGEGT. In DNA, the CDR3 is TGTGCCAGCAGTATGGTAGACTACGAGCAGTACTTC. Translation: CASSMVDYEQYF.

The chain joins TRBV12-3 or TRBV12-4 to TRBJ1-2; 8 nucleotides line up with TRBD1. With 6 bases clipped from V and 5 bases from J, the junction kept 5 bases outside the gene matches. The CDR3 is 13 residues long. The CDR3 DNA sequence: TGTGCCAGCAGACTACAGGGGGTATATGGCTACACCTTC. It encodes CASRLQGVYGYTF.

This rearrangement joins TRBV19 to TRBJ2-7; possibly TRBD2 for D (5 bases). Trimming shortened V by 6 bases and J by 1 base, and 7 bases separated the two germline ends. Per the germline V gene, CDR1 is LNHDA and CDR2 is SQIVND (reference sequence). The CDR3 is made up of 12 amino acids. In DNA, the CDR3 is TGTGCCAGTAGCGGACTGTCCTACGAGCAGTACTTC. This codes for CASSGLSYEQYF.

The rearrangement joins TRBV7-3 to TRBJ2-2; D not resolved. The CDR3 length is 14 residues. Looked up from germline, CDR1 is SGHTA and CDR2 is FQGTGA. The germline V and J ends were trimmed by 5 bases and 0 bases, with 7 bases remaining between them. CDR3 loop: CASSQETNTGELFF. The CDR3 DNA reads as TGTGCCAGCAGCCAAGAGACGAACACCGGGGAGCTGTTTTTT.